This T cell receptor (beta chain) comes out of a study of cytomegalovirus exposure and HLA in healthy donors. In germline, CDR1 is SGHRS, CDR2 YFSETQ. This CDR3 has 16 amino acids. Trimming cost V 2 bases and J 6 bases, with 17 bases left between them. The PCR used 60 Vbeta and 13 Jbeta primers. Profiling relied on immunoSEQ multiplex PCR, and the TCRdb table lists in-frame clones only, not all of them. There are under 150,000 clones in the sample; 70% to 80% occur only once, and approximately 3% lies in the top ten. The sequencing input was PBMCs. This TCR was sampled from a female donor in good health and CMV-seronegative. The chain recombines TRBV5-1 with TRBJ1-4; D gene ambiguous. The CDR3 here is CASSLEGRATHEKLFF. The CDR3 coding sequence is TGCGCCAGCAGCTTAGAAGGGCGGGCGACCCATGAAAAACTGTTTTTT.